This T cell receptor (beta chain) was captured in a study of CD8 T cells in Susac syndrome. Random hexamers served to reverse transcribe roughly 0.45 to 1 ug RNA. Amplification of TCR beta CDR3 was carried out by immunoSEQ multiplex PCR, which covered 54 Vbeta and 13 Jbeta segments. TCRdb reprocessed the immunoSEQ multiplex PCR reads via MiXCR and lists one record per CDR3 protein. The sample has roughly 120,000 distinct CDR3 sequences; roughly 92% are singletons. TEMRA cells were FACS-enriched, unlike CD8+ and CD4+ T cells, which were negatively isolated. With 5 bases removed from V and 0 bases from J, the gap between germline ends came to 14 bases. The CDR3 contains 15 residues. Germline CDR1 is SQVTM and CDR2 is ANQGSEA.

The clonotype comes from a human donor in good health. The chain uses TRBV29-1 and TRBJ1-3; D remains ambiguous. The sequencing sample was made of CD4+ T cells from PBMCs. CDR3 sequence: CSVWAPFLSGNTIYF. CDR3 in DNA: TGCAGCGTTTGGGCCCCGTTTCTCTCTGGAAACACCATATATTTT.